The 11 T cell receptor beta chains below were found in one sample sequenced in a study of quantifying T cell responses using KT2 cells. Overall study context: Reverse transcription used primers in the TCR alpha and beta constant regions.

An oligo carrying a UMI was ligated to the cDNA 3' end. First-round PCR used around 4 cycles and beta primers RC1.1 and RC1.2 covering TRBC1 and TRBC2. TCRdb passed the UMI-ligation and nested PCR reads through MiXCR, listing each CDR3 protein once. This sample has roughly 51,000 distinct CDR3 sequences; roughly 12% occur once, and the top ten carry roughly 10%. Sequenced material: PBMCs spiked with cells of the T cell clone KT2. Every receptor here comes from a human donor.

The genes are TRBV11-1 and TRBJ2-2; no definite D call. V was shortened by 3 bases and J by 0 bases, with 2 bases between the two germline ends. The CDR3 is made up of 13 amino acids. Germline V gives CDR1 SGHAT, CDR2 FQDESV (reference sequence). The CDR3 here is CASSLANTGELFF. CDR3 nucleotides: TGTGCCAGCAGCTTGGCGAACACCGGGGAGCTGTTTTTT.

This clonotype was counted only a few times. CDR3 in amino acids: CASSGFSYEQYF. CDR3 DNA sequence: TGCGCCAGCAGCGGTTTCTCCTACGAGCAGTACTTC. The genes are TRBV5-1 and TRBJ2-7; no clear D gene. In germline, CDR1 is SGHRS, CDR2 YFSETQ. The CDR3 has 12 residues. The ends were cut back, 4 bases at V and 0 bases at J, with 5 bases in the middle.

This clonotype was seen ten or more times. V gene TRBV6-1 combines with J gene TRBJ1-1; D gene unclear. The CDR3 consists of 15 residues. Germline loops: CDR1 MNHNS, CDR2 SASEGT. The V end lost 8 bases, the J end lost 1 base, and 17 bases lay between the germline ends. DNA for the CDR3: TGTGCCAGCTCCGTGTTTCCAGGCGGGAACACTGAAGCTTTCTTT. Protein sequence: CASSVFPGGNTEAFF.

The chain recombines TRBV7-8 with TRBJ2-3; D is unclear. CDR1 SGHVS and CDR2 FQNEAQ come from the germline V gene. The CDR3 is made up of 14 amino acids. Trimming stripped 5 bases from V and 9 bases from J, with 18 bases between. CDR3 nucleotide sequence: TGTGCCAGCAGCCCAAGGGCAGCACAGATAACGCAGTATTTT. It is translated as CASSPRAAQITQYF.

This clonotype was observed a handful of times. J is TRBJ2-7 and V is TRBV20-1, with D possibly being TRBD2 (6 bases). Germline V gives CDR1 DFQATT, CDR2 SNEGSKA (reference sequence). This CDR3 comprises 13 residues. The V end lost 2 bases, the J end lost 4 bases, and 12 bases lay between the germline ends. The DNA of the CDR3 is TGCAGTGCTAGACCCGGGAGTGTGTACGAGCAGTACTTC. Its translation: CSARPGSVYEQYF.

This clonotype was counted ten times or more. The chain has TRBV6-6 and TRBJ1-1, with unresolved D. Germline CDR1 MNHNY, CDR2 SVGAGI (reference sequence). Deletions cut 5 bases from V and 0 bases from J, with 7 bases between. The CDR3 runs 13 residues. CDR3 sequence: CASSRLVNTEAFF. The CDR3 DNA sequence: TGTGCCAGCAGTCGACTAGTGAACACTGAAGCTTTCTTT.

This clonotype was seen more than once but under ten times. The chain employs TRBV2 and TRBJ1-1, with D unresolved. V was trimmed by 4 bases and J by 3 bases, leaving 12 bases between them. Germline V lookup: CDR1 SNHLY, CDR2 FYNNEI. The CDR3 contains 14 residues. In DNA, the CDR3 is TGTGCCAGCAGTGCGGAGGGTCGGTACACTGAAGCTTTCTTT. Protein sequence: CASSAEGRYTEAFF.

This clonotype was picked up a small number of times. The genes are TRBV11-3 and TRBJ2-2, with D unresolved. V lost 1 base and J 6 bases, leaving 3 bases between the germline ends. The CDR3 sequence is 12 residues long. Per germline, CDR1 SGHNT and CDR2 YENEEA. In DNA, the CDR3 is TGTGCCAGCAGCTTAGGACCCGGGGAGCTGTTTTTT. As protein: CASSLGPGELFF.

This clonotype was seen a handful of times. The J gene is TRBJ2-5, the V gene TRBV5-4; possibly TRBD1 or TRBD2 for D (5 bases each). The V end lost 2 bases, the J end lost 1 base, and 12 bases lay between the germline ends. CDR1 is SGHNT, CDR2 YYREEE, per germline (reference sequence). The CDR3 length is 15 residues. CDR3 in DNA: TGTGCCAGCAGCTTAACGGGGCTGAGCCAAGAGACCCAGTACTTC. Encoded protein: CASSLTGLSQETQYF. The full variable domain, in which reference TRBV5-4 and TRBJ2-5 provide the parts outside the CDR3, is ETGVTQSPTHLIKTRGQQVTLRCSSQSGHNTVSWYQQALGQGPQFIFQYYREEENGRGNFPPRFSGLQFPNYSSELNVNALELDDSALYLCASSLTGLSQETQYFGPGTRLLVL.

Many counts were recorded for this clonotype. This sequence joins TRBV2 and TRBJ2-1; D unresolved. Germline V gene lookup returns CDR1 SNHLY and CDR2 FYNNEI. The V end lost 2 bases, the J end lost 5 bases, and 13 bases lay between the germline ends. This CDR3 has 15 amino acids. The CDR3 region has the DNA TGTGCCAGCAGTGAAATGGCTATTCCCAACAATGAGCAGTTCTTC. Amino acids: CASSEMAIPNNEQFF.

This clonotype was detected a few times. This sequence joins TRBV4-1 and TRBJ1-2; D unclear. V was clipped by 4 bases and J by 5 bases, with 29 bases between them. From germline, CDR1 is MGHRA and CDR2 YSYEKL. The CDR3 extends over 19 amino acids. The CDR3 nucleotides are TGCGCCAGCAGCCCATTGGTGGGATTTCGGCGGGGAGAGTGGTATGGCTACACCTTC. Residues: CASSPLVGFRRGEWYGYTF.